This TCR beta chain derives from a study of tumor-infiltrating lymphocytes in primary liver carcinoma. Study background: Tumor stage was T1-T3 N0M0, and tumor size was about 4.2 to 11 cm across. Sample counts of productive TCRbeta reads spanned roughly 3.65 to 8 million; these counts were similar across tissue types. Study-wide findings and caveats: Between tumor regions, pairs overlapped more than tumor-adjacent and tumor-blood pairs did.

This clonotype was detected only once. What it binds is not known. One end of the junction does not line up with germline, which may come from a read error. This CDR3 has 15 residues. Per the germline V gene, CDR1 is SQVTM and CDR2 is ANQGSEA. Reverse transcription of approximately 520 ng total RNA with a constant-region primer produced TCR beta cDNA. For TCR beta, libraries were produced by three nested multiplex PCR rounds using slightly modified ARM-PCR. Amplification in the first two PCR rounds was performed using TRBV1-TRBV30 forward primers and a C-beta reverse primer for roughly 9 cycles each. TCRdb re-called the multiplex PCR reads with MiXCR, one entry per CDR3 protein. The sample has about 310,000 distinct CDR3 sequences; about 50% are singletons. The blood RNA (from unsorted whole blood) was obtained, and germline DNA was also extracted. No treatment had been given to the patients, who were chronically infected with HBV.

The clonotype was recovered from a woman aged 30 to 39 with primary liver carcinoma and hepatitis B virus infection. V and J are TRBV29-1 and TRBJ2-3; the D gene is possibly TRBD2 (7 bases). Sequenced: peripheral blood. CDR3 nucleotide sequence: TGCAGCATTGAAAAGGGGGGGGCAGCCACAGATACGCAGTATTTT. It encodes CSIEKGGAATDTQYF.